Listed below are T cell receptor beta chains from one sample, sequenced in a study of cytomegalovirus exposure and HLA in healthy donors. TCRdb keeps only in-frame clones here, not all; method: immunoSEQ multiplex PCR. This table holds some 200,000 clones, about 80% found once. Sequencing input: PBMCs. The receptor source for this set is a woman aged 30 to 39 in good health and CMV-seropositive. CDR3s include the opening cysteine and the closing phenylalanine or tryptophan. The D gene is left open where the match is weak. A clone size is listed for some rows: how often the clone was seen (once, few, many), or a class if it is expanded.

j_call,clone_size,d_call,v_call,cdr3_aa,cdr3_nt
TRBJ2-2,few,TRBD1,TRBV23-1,CASSRPRDRGSGGTGELFF,TGCGCCAGCAGTCGCCCCCGGGACAGGGGGTCGGGTGGCACCGGGGAGCTGTTTTTT
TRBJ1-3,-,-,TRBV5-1,CASRWREDSGNTIYF,TGCGCCAGTCGGTGGAGGGAAGACTCTGGAAACACCATATATTTT
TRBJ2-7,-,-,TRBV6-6,CASSYSADYEQYF,TGTGCCAGCAGTTATAGCGCCGACTACGAGCAGTACTTC
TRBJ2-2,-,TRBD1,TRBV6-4,CASRGQPTGTGELFF,TGTGCCAGCAGGGGACAGCCTACAGGGACCGGGGAGCTGTTTTTT
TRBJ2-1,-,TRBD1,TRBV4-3,CASSHRPGAGGVGRYNEQFF,TGCGCCAGCAGCCACCGACCCGGGGCAGGGGGCGTTGGGCGCTACAATGAGCAGTTCTTC
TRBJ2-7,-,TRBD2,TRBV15,CATSGAGGGTSYEQYF,TGTGCCACCAGCGGCGCCGGCGGTGGGACTAGCTACGAGCAGTACTTC
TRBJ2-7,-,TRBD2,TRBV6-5,CASSYSIGTSSYEQYF,TGTGCCAGCAGTTACTCGATCGGGACTAGCTCCTACGAGCAGTACTTC
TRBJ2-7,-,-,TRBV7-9,CASSFIQVDYEQYF,TGTGCCAGCAGCTTCATACAGGTCGACTACGAGCAGTACTTC
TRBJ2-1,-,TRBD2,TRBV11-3,CASSLGRTSGSYNEQFF,TGTGCCAGCAGCTTAGGCAGGACTAGCGGGTCCTACAATGAGCAGTTCTTC
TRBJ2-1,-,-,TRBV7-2,CASSSSTGLRPVF,TGTGCCAGCAGCTCGTCTACGGGTTTACGACCAGTCTTC
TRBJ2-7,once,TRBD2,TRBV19,CASRYSGGSYEQYF,TGTGCCAGTAGATATAGCGGGGGGTCCTACGAGCAGTACTTC
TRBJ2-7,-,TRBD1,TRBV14,CASSPTGAPYEQYF,TGTGCCAGCAGCCCGACAGGGGCCCCCTACGAGCAGTACTTC
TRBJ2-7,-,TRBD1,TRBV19,CASSRTGPYEQYF,TGTGCCAGTAGTAGGACAGGGCCCTACGAGCAGTACTTC
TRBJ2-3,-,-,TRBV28,CASSLTSGADTQYF,TGTGCCAGCAGTTTAACTAGTGGTGCAGATACGCAGTATTTT